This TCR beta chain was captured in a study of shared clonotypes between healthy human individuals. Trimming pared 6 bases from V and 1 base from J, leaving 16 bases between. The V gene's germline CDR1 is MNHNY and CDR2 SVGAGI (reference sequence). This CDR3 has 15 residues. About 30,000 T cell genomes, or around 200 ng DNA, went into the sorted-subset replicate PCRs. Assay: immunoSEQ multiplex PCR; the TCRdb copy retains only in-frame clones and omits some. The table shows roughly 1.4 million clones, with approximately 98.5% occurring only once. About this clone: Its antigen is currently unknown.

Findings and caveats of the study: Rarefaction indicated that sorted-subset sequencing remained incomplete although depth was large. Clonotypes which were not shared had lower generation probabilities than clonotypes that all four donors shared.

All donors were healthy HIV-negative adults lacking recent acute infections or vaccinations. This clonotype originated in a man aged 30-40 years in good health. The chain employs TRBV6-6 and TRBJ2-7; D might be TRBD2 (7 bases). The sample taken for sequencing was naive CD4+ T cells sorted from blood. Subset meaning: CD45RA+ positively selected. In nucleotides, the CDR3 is TGTGCCAGCAGCCGCACCGGGGGGCCTTCCTACGAGCAGTACTTC. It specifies CASSRTGGPSYEQYF.